This TCR beta chain came from a study of T cells in women clearing cervical HPV infection. Study in general: Blood came at first lesion visit for cases, post-clearance for controls.

immunoSEQ multiplex PCR used an average of 1200 ng genomic DNA. Method: immunoSEQ multiplex PCR; TCRdb's copy keeps in-frame clones and lacks some. This table lists about 48,000 clones. Dot-blot hybridization genotyped cervical HPV amplified with MY09/MY11 PCR. Trimming took off 4 bases at V and 6 bases at J, with 17 bases between the two ends. This CDR3 is built from 16 residues. Germline CDR1 is SGHRS and CDR2 is YFSETQ. A note on this clone: The read finishes 3 residues shy of the CDR3 end, and the germline J gene is used to complete it. Other DNA sequences from this sample encode an identical CDR3 as well.

The rearrangement joins TRBV5-1 to TRBJ1-6, with D possibly matching TRBD1 (6 bases). This clonotype was sampled from a woman aged 18-70 years with a cervical HPV16 infection that either progressed to CIN3+ or cleared (not recorded which). Material for sequencing was blood buffy coat. The CDR3 loop reads CASSGNPGQPNSPLHF. The part of the CDR3 DNA that was read is TGCGCCAGCAGCGGGAACCCGGGACAACCTAATTCACCC. The full variable domain, in which reference TRBV5-1 and TRBJ1-6 provide the parts outside the CDR3, is KAGVTQTPRYLIKTRGQQVTLSCSPISGHRSVSWYQQTPGQGLQFLFEYFSETQRNKGNFPGRFSGRQFSNSRSEMNVSTLELGDSALYLCASSGNPGQPNSPLHFGNGTRLTVT.